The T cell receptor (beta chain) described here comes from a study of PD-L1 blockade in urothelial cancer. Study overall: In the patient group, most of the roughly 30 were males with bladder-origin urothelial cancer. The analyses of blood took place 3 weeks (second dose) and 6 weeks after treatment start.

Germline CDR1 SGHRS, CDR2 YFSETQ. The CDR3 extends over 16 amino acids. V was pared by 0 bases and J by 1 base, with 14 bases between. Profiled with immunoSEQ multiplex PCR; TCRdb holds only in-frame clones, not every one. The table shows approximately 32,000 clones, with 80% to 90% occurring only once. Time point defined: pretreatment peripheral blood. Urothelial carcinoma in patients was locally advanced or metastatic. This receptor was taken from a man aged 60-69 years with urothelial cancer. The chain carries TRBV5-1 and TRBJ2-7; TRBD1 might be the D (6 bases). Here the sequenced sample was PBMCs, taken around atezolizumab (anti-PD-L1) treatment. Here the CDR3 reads CASSLAEDSLSYEQYF. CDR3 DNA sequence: TGCGCCAGCAGCTTGGCTGAGGACAGCTTATCCTACGAGCAGTACTTC.